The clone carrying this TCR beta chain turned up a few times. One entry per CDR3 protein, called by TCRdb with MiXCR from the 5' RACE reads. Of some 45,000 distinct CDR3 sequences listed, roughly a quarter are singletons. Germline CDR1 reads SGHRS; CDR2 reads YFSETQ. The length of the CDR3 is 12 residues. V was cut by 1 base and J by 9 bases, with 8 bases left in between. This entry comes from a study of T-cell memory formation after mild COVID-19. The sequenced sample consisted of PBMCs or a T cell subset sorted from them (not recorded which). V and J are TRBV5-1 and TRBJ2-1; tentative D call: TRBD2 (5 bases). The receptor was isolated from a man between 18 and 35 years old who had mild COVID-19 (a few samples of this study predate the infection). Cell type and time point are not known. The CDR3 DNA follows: TGCGCCAGCAGCTTGCAAGCGGTTGAGCAGTTCTTC. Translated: CASSLQAVEQFF.